The 7 T cell receptor beta chains reported below all come from one sample, sequenced in a study of T cells in Graves' hyperthyroidism and ophthalmopathy. Template material for amplifying TCR beta CDR3 regions consisted of RNA transcripts. The study used the HTBI primer set for a first-round RT-PCR of the TCR CDR3. MiXCR, run by TCRdb on the multiplex PCR reads, gives a single entry per CDR3 protein. Altogether roughly 840,000 distinct CDR3 sequences are present, 38% being singletons, with the ten largest covering approximately 8.7%. Sample: blood. The receptors were gathered from a man aged 18 to 35 with Graves' hyperthyroidism.

The genes are TRBV5-5 and TRBJ2-2, with 8 bases aligning to TRBD1. Germline CDR1 reads SGHKS; CDR2 reads YYEKEE (reference sequence). CDR3 length: 15 residues. Trimming at V came to 4 bases and at J to 9 bases, leaving 11 bases not matched to a gene. The CDR3 DNA reads as TGTGCCAGCAGCGATCGACAGGGGATTATGAGGGAGCTGTTTTTT. Its translation: CASSDRQGIMRELFF.

This clonotype came up many times. The CDR3 sequence: CAISESTGGLGKNQPQHF. The DNA of the CDR3 is TGTGCCATCAGTGAGTCGACCGGGGGTCTGGGTAAGAATCAGCCCCAGCATTTT. The chain combines TRBV10-3 with TRBJ1-5; perhaps TRBD1 as D (5 bases). Between the trimmed V and J ends, which lost 0 bases and 4 bases, there was a span of 19 bases. Germline-derived CDR1 and CDR2 are ENHRY and SYGVKD. This CDR3 spans 18 amino acids.

This clonotype came up many times. The rearrangement links TRBV19 to TRBJ1-1; D remains ambiguous. Germline CDR1 reads LNHDA; CDR2 reads SQIVND (reference sequence). The CDR3 has 12 amino acids. V lost 8 bases to trimming and J lost 5 bases, with 12 bases between them. The CDR3 DNA follows: TGTGCCAGTGATGGGGATACGACTGAAGCTTTCTTT. Encoded protein: CASDGDTTEAFF.

This clonotype was detected ten times or more. This chain uses TRBV7-9 with TRBJ2-7, with 7 bases that match TRBD1. V trimming: 8 bases; J trimming: 4 bases; junction bases outside the gene matches: 5. The germline V gene encodes CDR1 SEHNR and CDR2 FQNEAQ (reference sequence). CDR3 length: 12 amino acids. Here the CDR3 DNA reads TGTGCCAGCGGTAACAGGGGATACGAGCAGTACTTC. It encodes CASGNRGYEQYF.

The sample holds a few counts of this clonotype. The chain uses TRBV20-1 and TRBJ2-5, with a weak D call TRBD2 (6 bases). The germline V gene has CDR1 DFQATT and CDR2 SNEGSKA (reference sequence). This CDR3 comprises 12 residues. The V and J ends lost 4 bases and 1 base respectively, with 7 bases between them. Written as DNA, the CDR3 is TGCAGTGCTACGACTAGCCAAGAGACCCAGTACTTC. This encodes CSATTSQETQYF.

This clonotype was observed many times. The CDR3 nucleotides are TGTGCCAGCAGTGGACTATCGAGACTACCTGAAGCTTTCTTT. Translated: CASSGLSRLPEAFF. The chain uses TRBV25-1 and TRBJ1-1; D call uncertain. Looked up from germline, CDR1 is MGHDK and CDR2 is SYGVNS. Trimming stripped 4 bases from V and 6 bases from J, with 15 bases between. This CDR3 contains 14 residues. The full variable domain, completed using reference TRBV25-1 and TRBJ1-1, is EADIYQTPRYLVIGTGKKITLECSQTMGHDKMYWYQQDPGMELHLIHYSYGVNSTEKGDLSSESTVSRIRTEHFPLTLESARPSHTSQYLCASSGLSRLPEAFFGQGTRLTVV.

This clonotype has a handful of counts. The V gene is TRBV7-3, the J gene TRBJ1-1, with TRBD1 as a possible D gene (6 bases). V shed 5 bases and J shed 0 bases, with 10 bases lying between them. The germline gives CDR1 SGHTA, CDR2 FQGTGA. CDR3 size: 14 residues. In DNA form, the CDR3 reads TGTGCCAGCAGCGGTGGGGGCGTGAACACTGAAGCTTTCTTT. Amino acids: CASSGGGVNTEAFF.